A selection of T cell receptor beta chains follows, all from one sample in a study of T cell responses to AZD1222 COVID-19 vaccine. The repertoire was sequenced with immunoSEQ multiplex PCR; TCRdb's copy has only in-frame clones and lacks some. The sample carries about 140,000 clones, almost 95% recorded once. Material: peripheral blood, obtained 28 days after the second AZD1222 dose. The source is an adult who received the AZD1222 COVID-19 vaccine. Both conserved end residues are part of each CDR3. D genes are given only for firm matches.

v_gene	d_gene	j_gene	CDR3nt	CDR3aa
TRBV7-9	.	TRBJ2-1	TGTGCCAGCAGCTTAGCGAACGCCCCTCCAGCTGAGCAGTTCTTC	CASSLANAPPAEQFF
TRBV6-4	.	TRBJ1-1	TGTGCCAGCAGTGACTCCAAGGGTAGGGTAGCTTTCTTT	CASSDSKGRVAFF
TRBV25-1	TRBD1	TRBJ1-1	TGTGCCAGCACTCCGGACAGGGGAGAAGCTTTCTTT	CASTPDRGEAFF
TRBV6-5	.	TRBJ1-1	TGTGCCAGCAGCGACCCCCTCACAGGGCATACTGAAGCTTTCTTT	CASSDPLTGHTEAFF
TRBV30	.	TRBJ1-5	TGTGCCTGGAGGGGCGGGTCTAATCAGCCCCAGCATTTT	CAWRGGSNQPQHF
TRBV6-6	.	TRBJ2-2	TGTGCCAGCACTCTATCATCCCCAGGTTTTAACACCGGGGAGCTGTTTTTT	CASTLSSPGFNTGELFF
TRBV29-1	.	TRBJ2-7	TGCAGCGTTGACAGGGGCGAGGCGCAGTACTTC	CSVDRGEAQYF
TRBV7-3	.	TRBJ1-6	TGTGCCAGCAGCTTAGGGGAGGGCGGGTCACCCCTCCACTTT	CASSLGEGGSPLHF
TRBV11-1	TRBD1	TRBJ2-1	TGTGCCAGCAGCTTAGGCGGGACAGGGAGACAGTTCTTC	CASSLGGTGRQFF
TRBV11-3	.	TRBJ1-1	TGTGCCAGCAGCTTAGTTTGGGGGAAGGACACTGAAGCTTTCTTT	CASSLVWGKDTEAFF
TRBV5-6	TRBD1	TRBJ1-2	TGTGCCAGCAGCTTAAAGGGGGCGAACTATGGCTACACCTTC	CASSLKGANYGYTF
TRBV6-5	.	TRBJ1-2	TGTGCCAGCAGTTACTCGATGCAGGGGTCCTATGGCTACACCTTC	CASSYSMQGSYGYTF
TRBV19	.	TRBJ2-7	TGTGCCAGTAGTATAGGCCTCACTAGTTCCGAGCAGTACTTC	CASSIGLTSSEQYF
TRBV28	.	TRBJ1-1	TGTGCCAGCAGTATCCACCCTGACGGAGCTTTCTTT	CASSIHPDGAFF
TRBV6-4	TRBD1	TRBJ1-6	TGTGCCAGCAGTGTCGACAGGGCCGCTAATTCACCCCTCCACTTT	CASSVDRAANSPLHF
TRBV28	.	TRBJ1-6	TGTGCCACAACACAGGGAAGTTCACCCCTCCACTTT	CATTQGSSPLHF
TRBV27	TRBD1	TRBJ2-1	TGTGCCAGCAGTCCACGAGGGGTAAGGGGGCACGATTTGTACAATGAGCAGTTCTTC	CASSPRGVRGHDLYNEQFF
TRBV27	TRBD1	TRBJ1-2	TGTGCCAGCAGTCTTTGGTCGGACAGGGACTATGGCTACACCTTC	CASSLWSDRDYGYTF
TRBV6-5	TRBD2	TRBJ2-1	TGTGCCAGCACGGGGGTAGCGGGGCGCAATGAGCAGTTCTTC	CASTGVAGRNEQFF
TRBV10-3	TRBD1	TRBJ2-5	TGTGCCATCAGTGAAGGGCGCTCAGGGGGTCGTGAGACCCAGTACTTC	CAISEGRSGGRETQYF
TRBV18	.	TRBJ2-7	TGTGCCAGCTCACCAGGGGCGAGCGAGCAGTACTTC	CASSPGASEQYF
TRBV6-2/TRBV6-3	TRBD1	TRBJ1-2	TGTGCCAGCAGTCCGGGACAGGGGAGAGATGGCTACACCTTC	CASSPGQGRDGYTF
TRBV15	.	TRBJ2-2	TGTGCCACCAGCAGAGATCGCTCAGGGACCGGGGAGCTGTTTTTT	CATSRDRSGTGELFF
TRBV20-1	.	TRBJ2-1	TGCAGTGCTTCGGGAGCCAATGAGCAGTTCTTC	CSASGANEQFF